This is a list of T cell receptor beta chains from one sample in a study of cytomegalovirus exposure and HLA in healthy donors. Clones were sequenced by immunoSEQ multiplex PCR, and TCRdb holds only the in-frame ones, with some missing. The table lists about 170,000 clones, 75% to 90% of them singletons. The sequenced sample consisted of PBMCs. The receptor source for this set is a woman aged 45-60 years in good health and CMV-seropositive. Both conserved end residues are part of each CDR3. A D gene is named only where the DNA matches it firmly. Expanded clones are given a class, and other clones once, few, many or no size at all.

TRBJ2-3 | TRBV7-3 | - | TRBD2 | TGTGCCAGCAGCCGGGGAGGACTAGCGGGGGCAGATACGCAGTATTTT | CASSRGGLAGADTQYF
TRBJ2-1 | TRBV7-8 | - | TRBD1 | TGTGCCAGCAGCAGGGGCGCAGGGGGCCTGGATGAGCAGTTCTTC | CASSRGAGGLDEQFF
TRBJ1-2 | TRBV7-9 | - | - | TGTGCCAGCAGCTTAGGTAGTCGGGGGGCCTTTTATGGCTACACCTTC | CASSLGSRGAFYGYTF
TRBJ1-1 | TRBV6-5 | few | - | TGTGCCAGCAGTTACTCGGCAGGATACCGTGAAGCTTTCTTT | CASSYSAGYREAFF
TRBJ1-1 | TRBV7-9 | - | TRBD1 | TGTGCCAGCAGCTCGACAGGGATGAACACTGAAGCTTTCTTT | CASSSTGMNTEAFF
TRBJ1-1 | TRBV30 | - | - | TGTGCCTGGAGCCGCACTGAAGCTTTCTTT | CAWSRTEAFF
TRBJ1-1 | TRBV5-8 | - | TRBD1 | TGTGCCAGCAGCCCAATCGACAGGGGGAACACTGAAGCTTTCTTT | CASSPIDRGNTEAFF
TRBJ1-1 | TRBV5-1 | - | - | TGCGCCAGCAGCTTGGGGCCTGGCGCGCGGCCGGGTACTGAAGCTTTCTTT | CASSLGPGARPGTEAFF
TRBJ1-6 | TRBV7-9 | - | TRBD1 | TGTGCCAGCAGCTTCGGGACAGGCGGGTCACCCCTCCACTTT | CASSFGTGGSPLHF
TRBJ2-1 | TRBV29-1 | few | TRBD2 | TGCAGCTTCTGGCCCCCGACTAGCGGGGATTACAATGAGCAGTTCTTC | CSFWPPTSGDYNEQFF
TRBJ2-7 | TRBV6-6 | - | TRBD1 | TGTGCCAGCAGTCCAGGAGGAGACAGGGTTCTTGTCGAGCAGTACTTC | CASSPGGDRVLVEQYF
TRBJ1-6 | TRBV29-1 | - | TRBD1 | TGCAGCGTACGGGACAGGGGTGAGAGCTCCTATAATTCACCCCTCCACTTT | CSVRDRGESSYNSPLHF
TRBJ2-1 | TRBV9 | - | TRBD2 | TGTGCCAGCAGCGTAGCGCAACTAGCGGGGGGGGACAATGAGCAGTTCTTC | CASSVAQLAGGDNEQFF
TRBJ1-5 | TRBV6-6 | - | - | TGTGCCAGCACATATCGACAGGGCAATCAGCCCCAGCATTTT | CASTYRQGNQPQHF
TRBJ2-3 | TRBV9 | - | - | TGTGCCAGCAGCGTAGCTACCAGCACAGATACGCAGTATTTT | CASSVATSTDTQYF
TRBJ1-6 | TRBV2 | - | - | TGTGCCAGCTTGGGCGAAAGCTCCTATAATTCACCCCTCCACTTT | CASLGESSYNSPLHF
TRBJ1-6 | TRBV7-2 | - | TRBD1 | TGTGCCAGCAGCTCACAGGGGACTAATTCACCCCTCCACTTT | CASSSQGTNSPLHF
TRBJ1-2 | TRBV28 | - | - | TGTGCCAGCAGTCCGCAGACAGGTTATGGCTACACCTTC | CASSPQTGYGYTF
TRBJ2-7 | TRBV13 | - | - | TGTGCCAGCAGCTTAAACAGTCCCTACGAGCAGTACTTC | CASSLNSPYEQYF
TRBJ2-2 | TRBV10-1 | - | - | TGCGCCAGCAGTGAGCCGGGACTCCACTTCGACACCGGGGAGCTGTTTTTT | CASSEPGLHFDTGELFF
TRBJ1-4 | TRBV13 | many | - | TGTGCCAGCAGCCGGACAGCTGACTTTAATGAAAAACTGTTTTTT | CASSRTADFNEKLFF
TRBJ2-5 | TRBV15 | - | TRBD2 | TGTGCCACCAGCAGAGATTCTAGCGGGGGGACCCAGTACTTC | CATSRDSSGGTQYF
TRBJ2-1 | TRBV4-2 | once | - | TGTGCCAGCAGCCAAGAGGAAAGCGAGGACTACAATGAGCAGTTCTTC | CASSQEESEDYNEQFF
TRBJ1-2 | TRBV6-5 | once | - | TGTGCCAGCAGTTCCCCCCCAGGGGCTGCTAACTATGGCTACACCTTC | CASSSPPGAANYGYTF
TRBJ2-4 | TRBV29-1 | - | TRBD2 | TGCAGCGTTGAAGGGCAGGCGGGGGACATTCAGTACTTC | CSVEGQAGDIQYF
TRBJ2-1 | TRBV27 | - | TRBD2 | TGTGCCAGCAGTTATGGGACTAGCGGGAGCTCCTACAATGAGCAGTTCTTC | CASSYGTSGSSYNEQFF
TRBJ2-7 | TRBV7-9 | - | - | TGTGCCAGCAGCCACAGGGATTACTCCTACGAGCAGTACTTC | CASSHRDYSYEQYF
TRBJ2-2 | TRBV7-6 | few | - | TGTGCCAGCAGCTTACCGGGAGTGAGCACCGGGGAGCTGTTTTTT | CASSLPGVSTGELFF
TRBJ1-5 | TRBV27 | - | - | TGTGCCAGCAGTCCCTTGTATGTATCCGGGATTAATCAGCCCCAGCATTTT | CASSPLYVSGINQPQHF
TRBJ1-1 | TRBV6-1 | once | TRBD1 | TGTGCCAGCAGTGCAGTGACAGGGGCCACCACTGAAGCTTTCTTT | CASSAVTGATTEAFF
TRBJ2-7 | TRBV5-5 | - | TRBD1 | TGTGCCAGCGGAGGACAGGGGTCCTACGAGCAGTACTTC | CASGGQGSYEQYF
TRBJ2-7 | TRBV5-4 | - | TRBD1 | TGTGCCAGCACCCTGGGGACAGGGGGGCCCTACGAGCAGTACTTC | CASTLGTGGPYEQYF
TRBJ2-7 | TRBV20-1 | - | TRBD2 | TGCAGTGCCGGGGAGGGTTGGGAGCAGTACTTC | CSAGEGWEQYF
TRBJ2-1 | TRBV4-2 | - | - | TGTGCCAGCAGCCAAGTCCGGGAACCCTACAATGAGCAGTTCTTC | CASSQVREPYNEQFF
TRBJ2-7 | TRBV18 | - | - | TGTGCCAGCTCACCAGACGGGGAACGCGAGCAGTACTTC | CASSPDGEREQYF
TRBJ1-3 | TRBV9 | - | - | TGTGCCAGCACCTTAAGTACAGTACCGGCTGGAAACACCATATATTTT | CASTLSTVPAGNTIYF
TRBJ1-2 | TRBV6-5 | - | - | TGTGCCAGCACCAGGGCCGGCGACTATGGCTACACCTTC | CASTRAGDYGYTF
TRBJ1-4 | TRBV28 | - | - | TGTGCCAGCAGTGGAGACGGCCTTAATGAAAAACTGTTTTTT | CASSGDGLNEKLFF
TRBJ2-3 | TRBV11-2 | - | - | TGTGCCAGCAACTTACTATTAAGCACAGATACGCAGTATTTT | CASNLLLSTDTQYF
TRBJ2-1 | TRBV5-3 | - | - | TGTGCCAGAAGCTTGTGCAGCGACGATTCCTACAATGAGCAGTTCTTC | CARSLCSDDSYNEQFF
TRBJ2-2 | TRBV9 | once | - | TGTGCCAGCAGCGTAGGAACAGGGAGGGACGCCGGGGAGCTGTTTTTT | CASSVGTGRDAGELFF
TRBJ2-1 | TRBV5-5 | - | - | TGTGCCAGCAGCTTGAAGAGCGACAGCTCCTACAATGAGCAGTTCTTC | CASSLKSDSSYNEQFF
TRBJ2-2 | TRBV7-9 | - | - | TGTGCCAGCAGCTTAGTGGGTGGGCGAAACACCGGGGAGCTGTTTTTT | CASSLVGGRNTGELFF
TRBJ2-7 | TRBV18 | - | TRBD2 | TGTGCCAGCTCACTTACCGGGACTAGCGCCTACGAGCAGTACTTC | CASSLTGTSAYEQYF
TRBJ1-1 | TRBV29-1 | - | - | TGCAGCGCCTACCCTGAAGCTTTCTTT | CSAYPEAFF
TRBJ1-1 | TRBV28 | - | TRBD1 | TGTGCCAGCAGTTTCGGGACAGGGACCACTGAAGCTTTCTTT | CASSFGTGTTEAFF
TRBJ1-1 | TRBV7-9 | few | - | TGTGCCAGCAGCTTACTCGGACTCGAGAACACTGAAGCTTTCTTT | CASSLLGLENTEAFF
TRBJ2-7 | TRBV6-5 | - | - | TGTGCCAGCAGTCCCCCGGGTTCCCAAATCTACGAGCAGTACTTC | CASSPPGSQIYEQYF
TRBJ1-1 | TRBV7-2 | - | - | TGTGCCAGCAGCTCCCTTGGACGGGAGAACACTGAAGCTTTCTTT | CASSSLGRENTEAFF
TRBJ1-5 | TRBV28 | - | - | TGTGCCAGCAGTTTATATCGGGGTTCCTCGCATTTT | CASSLYRGSSHF
TRBJ2-2 | TRBV7-2 | - | - | TGTGCCAGCAGCTTAATATTTCAGGGCGGAACGAACACCGGGGAGCTGTTTTTT | CASSLIFQGGTNTGELFF
TRBJ2-1 | TRBV10-2 | - | TRBD2 | TGCGCCAGCAGTGACTGGGCTAGCGGGAGGCCCGATGAGCAGTTCTTC | CASSDWASGRPDEQFF
TRBJ1-5 | TRBV19 | - | TRBD1 | TGTGCCAGTAGTGGGACAGGGACGCCCCAGCATTTT | CASSGTGTPQHF
TRBJ2-5 | TRBV5-1 | - | - | TGCGCCAGCAGCTTAGGACAGTACCAAGAGACCCAGTACTTC | CASSLGQYQETQYF
TRBJ2-5 | TRBV5-8 | - | - | TGTGCCAGCAGAGCGGAAGTGGGGGCCCAAGAGACCCAGTACTTC | CASRAEVGAQETQYF
TRBJ2-3 | TRBV28 | - | TRBD2 | TGTGCCAGCAGCCCTAGCGGGTCCTACCTCACAGATACGCAGTATTTT | CASSPSGSYLTDTQYF
TRBJ2-5 | TRBV15 | - | TRBD2 | TGTGCCACCAGCACCGACATAGCGGGGCAAGAGACCCAGTACTTC | CATSTDIAGQETQYF
TRBJ1-3 | TRBV4-1 | - | - | TGCGCCAGCAGCCAAGTAGGGGTGTACTCTGGAAACACCATATATTTT | CASSQVGVYSGNTIYF
TRBJ1-5 | TRBV6-5 | once | - | TGTGCCAGCAGTGTAACTATGGGCAATCAGCCCCAGCATTTT | CASSVTMGNQPQHF